The rows below give T cell receptor beta chains drawn from one sample of a study of blood T cell repertoires in COVID-19. Generated by immunoSEQ multiplex PCR, the TCRdb table keeps only in-frame clones and is missing some. The sample has around 25,000 clones, nearly 90% seen once. The sample taken for sequencing was peripheral blood. These receptors all come from a human donor in a cohort sampled during active COVID-19. The CDR3 runs from the conserved cysteine through the conserved F or W. The order of the fields is clone size, D gene, J gene, V gene, CDR3 DNA, CDR3 protein. The D gene is left open where the match is weak. Clone size is shown for a subset of rows, as once, few, many or a class of expanded clone.

clone size: NA; D gene: TRBD1; J gene: TRBJ1-6; V gene: TRBV7-2; CDR3 DNA: TGTGCCAGCAGCGCATCCCGGGACAGGGTTCGGTCACCCCTCCACTTT; CDR3 protein: CASSASRDRVRSPLHF
clone size: NA; D gene: NA; J gene: TRBJ1-2; V gene: TRBV27; CDR3 DNA: TGTGCCAGCAAATTAACAGGAGCTAACTATGGCTACACCTTC; CDR3 protein: CASKLTGANYGYTF
clone size: NA; D gene: TRBD2; J gene: TRBJ2-3; V gene: TRBV10-1; CDR3 DNA: TGCGCCAGCAGCGTAGCGGGGGGAACAGATACGCAGTATTTT; CDR3 protein: CASSVAGGTDTQYF
clone size: NA; D gene: TRBD2; J gene: TRBJ2-7; V gene: TRBV10-3; CDR3 DNA: TGTGCCATCAGTGACCCCCAGCGGGAGGCCCCCTACGAGCAGTACTTC; CDR3 protein: CAISDPQREAPYEQYF
clone size: NA; D gene: TRBD2; J gene: TRBJ2-1; V gene: TRBV5-5; CDR3 DNA: TGTGCCAGTAGGCTAGCGGGAGGCTCCTACAATGAGCAGTTCTTC; CDR3 protein: CASRLAGGSYNEQFF
clone size: NA; D gene: NA; J gene: TRBJ1-1; V gene: TRBV29-1; CDR3 DNA: TGCAGCGTTGATGACAGTGTTGTAGAGGCTTTCTTT; CDR3 protein: CSVDDSVVEAFF
clone size: NA; D gene: NA; J gene: TRBJ2-1; V gene: TRBV7-9; CDR3 DNA: TGTGCCAGCAGCGCATCTAGCACCAATGAGCAGTTCTTC; CDR3 protein: CASSASSTNEQFF
clone size: NA; D gene: NA; J gene: TRBJ1-1; V gene: TRBV3-1/TRBV3-2; CDR3 DNA: TGTGCCAGCAGCCTGACAGGTCTGAACACTGAAGCTTTCTTT; CDR3 protein: CASSLTGLNTEAFF
clone size: NA; D gene: TRBD1; J gene: TRBJ2-4; V gene: TRBV5-1; CDR3 DNA: TGCGCCAGCAGCCAGACAGGGGACGCAAACATTCAGTACTTC; CDR3 protein: CASSQTGDANIQYF
clone size: NA; D gene: TRBD1; J gene: TRBJ1-6; V gene: TRBV19; CDR3 DNA: TGTGCCAGTACCGGGACAGGGGAATCACCCCTCCACTTT; CDR3 protein: CASTGTGESPLHF
clone size: NA; D gene: NA; J gene: TRBJ2-5; V gene: TRBV2; CDR3 DNA: TGTGCCAGCAGGGGATGGGGGTCAGGGGTCAATTCGTACCAAGAGACCCAGTACTTC; CDR3 protein: CASRGWGSGVNSYQETQYF
clone size: once; D gene: NA; J gene: TRBJ1-2; V gene: TRBV5-8; CDR3 DNA: TGTGCCAGCAGCTTGGACGGCAGGGACTATGGCTACACCTTC; CDR3 protein: CASSLDGRDYGYTF
clone size: once; D gene: NA; J gene: TRBJ2-3; V gene: TRBV19; CDR3 DNA: TGTGCCAGTAGTATTGGAGGGTGGGATACGCAGTATTTT; CDR3 protein: CASSIGGWDTQYF
clone size: NA; D gene: NA; J gene: TRBJ2-1; V gene: TRBV23-1; CDR3 DNA: TGCGCCAGCAGTCAATCGGGGCAGGGGAGAGCGGGGTGTAAGGCCAATGAGCAGTTCTTC; CDR3 protein: CASSQSGQGRAGCKANEQFF
clone size: NA; D gene: NA; J gene: TRBJ2-3; V gene: TRBV28; CDR3 DNA: TGTGCCAGCAGTTGGGAGGTTGCGGGGTCGGATACGCAGTATTTT; CDR3 protein: CASSWEVAGSDTQYF
clone size: NA; D gene: TRBD2; J gene: TRBJ2-5; V gene: TRBV13; CDR3 DNA: TGTGCCAGCAGCGCCGGGACTACGTTGCCCGGGACCCAGTACTTC; CDR3 protein: CASSAGTTLPGTQYF
clone size: NA; D gene: NA; J gene: TRBJ2-4; V gene: TRBV3-1/TRBV3-2; CDR3 DNA: TGTGCCAGCAGCCAACCCATGGAGGGGGACAGACTAGCCAAAAACATTCAGTACTTC; CDR3 protein: CASSQPMEGDRLAKNIQYF
clone size: NA; D gene: TRBD1; J gene: TRBJ2-3; V gene: TRBV18; CDR3 DNA: TGTGCCAGCTCACCACCGCACAGGGGCGGGGATACGCAGTATTTT; CDR3 protein: CASSPPHRGGDTQYF
clone size: NA; D gene: NA; J gene: TRBJ1-4; V gene: TRBV5-6; CDR3 DNA: TGTGCCAGCAGCTTGACAGGGAACCTTAATGAAAAACTGTTTTTT; CDR3 protein: CASSLTGNLNEKLFF
clone size: NA; D gene: NA; J gene: TRBJ2-1; V gene: TRBV21-1; CDR3 DNA: TGTGCCAGCAGCAAGCCGGGGAGCTCCTACAATGAGCAGTTCTTC; CDR3 protein: CASSKPGSSYNEQFF
clone size: NA; D gene: NA; J gene: TRBJ2-4; V gene: TRBV6-5; CDR3 DNA: TGTGCCAGCAGTCCGACTCTGCTAGCCAAAAACATTCAGTACTTC; CDR3 protein: CASSPTLLAKNIQYF
clone size: NA; D gene: TRBD1; J gene: TRBJ1-1; V gene: TRBV25-1; CDR3 DNA: TGTGCCAGCAGTGAAGTGGCAGGGGGTGTCTCTGAAGCTTTCTTT; CDR3 protein: CASSEVAGGVSEAFF
clone size: NA; D gene: TRBD1; J gene: TRBJ2-7; V gene: TRBV18; CDR3 DNA: TGTGCCAGCTCACCAGGGACAGGGCCCTACGAGCAGTACTTC; CDR3 protein: CASSPGTGPYEQYF
clone size: NA; D gene: TRBD2; J gene: TRBJ2-2; V gene: TRBV5-6; CDR3 DNA: TGTGCCAGCAGCTTGATGGCTGTGGGCGGGAGGGCTCTGGGGGAGCTGTTTTTT; CDR3 protein: CASSLMAVGGRALGELFF
clone size: NA; D gene: NA; J gene: TRBJ2-2; V gene: TRBV11-2; CDR3 DNA: TGTGCCAGCAGCTTAGCCCAATCCCCCGGGGAGCTGTTTTTT; CDR3 protein: CASSLAQSPGELFF
clone size: NA; D gene: TRBD2; J gene: TRBJ2-3; V gene: TRBV6-1; CDR3 DNA: TGTGCCAGCAGTGACGGGGGGGGCACAGATACGCAGTATTTT; CDR3 protein: CASSDGGGTDTQYF
clone size: NA; D gene: NA; J gene: TRBJ1-2; V gene: TRBV5-6; CDR3 DNA: TGTGCCAGCAGCTTGTCTGGGACAACTAACTATGGCTACACCTTC; CDR3 protein: CASSLSGTTNYGYTF
clone size: NA; D gene: NA; J gene: TRBJ1-2; V gene: TRBV27; CDR3 DNA: TGTGCCAGCAGTTTATACAATCCGGGTCGAGGGGGCTACACCTTC; CDR3 protein: CASSLYNPGRGGYTF
clone size: NA; D gene: NA; J gene: TRBJ2-4; V gene: TRBV30; CDR3 DNA: TGTGCCTGGACAAAACAGGGCAAAAACATTCAGTACTTC; CDR3 protein: CAWTKQGKNIQYF
clone size: NA; D gene: TRBD1; J gene: TRBJ1-2; V gene: TRBV7-9; CDR3 DNA: TGTGCCAGCAGCACCCAGGGGGCGAATGGCTACACCTTC; CDR3 protein: CASSTQGANGYTF
clone size: NA; D gene: TRBD1; J gene: TRBJ1-5; V gene: TRBV18; CDR3 DNA: TGTGCCAGCTCACCGGGACAGTCCCGCCAGCCCCAGCATTTT; CDR3 protein: CASSPGQSRQPQHF